This paragraph reports one T cell receptor beta chain. The CDR3 consists of 16 residues. V shed 6 bases, J shed 0 bases, and the junction held 9 bases outside the gene matches. Germline CDR1 MNHEY, CDR2 SMNVEV (reference sequence). This entry is derived from a study of T cells after yellow fever vaccination. MiXCR, applied by TCRdb to the 5' RACE reads, yields one record per CDR3 protein. In the table there are approximately 250,000 distinct CDR3 sequences, roughly 4% of which are singletons. The material sequenced was PBMCs, taken 15 days after the yellow fever booster vaccination. The rearrangement uses TRBV27 and TRBJ2-3, with 7 bases aligning to TRBD2. This TCR was recovered from a man younger than 35 who received the YFV17D yellow fever vaccine. In nucleotides, the CDR3 is TGTGCCAGCAGCACTCTCCGCGGGGGTAGCACAGATACGCAGTATTTT. Translated: CASSTLRGGSTDTQYF.